The 8 T cell receptor beta chains in this list originate from one sample, sequenced in a study of regulatory T cells in long-lasting Graves disease (dated by TCRdb to the early 2020s). The time point tag for this specimen amounts to: newly diagnosed GD, antithyroid drugs for less than 3 months. For both TCR sequencing and RNA sequencing, RNA was extracted from PBMCs in TRIzol. Library prep was done by multiplex PCR. The sequencer was an Illumina HiSeq 4000. CDR3 regions were amplified by Arm-PCR with iRepertoire HTBI primers to construct TCR beta libraries. The public reads were reprocessed in TCRdb via fastp at Q25 and MiXCR, keeping in-frame beta chains. Rows merge per CDR3 protein into single entries with the most common DNA and genes. In all, the sample holds about 470,000 distinct CDR3 sequences, and 15% of those were seen once. The top ten clones comprise 16% of the sample. Another study also made use of these data, one on T cells in Graves' hyperthyroidism and ophthalmopathy.

This specimen consisted of peripheral blood mononuclear cells (PBMCs), obtained at new diagnosis, from a patient treated with antithyroid drugs. The origin of the receptors is a woman aged 25 to 39 with Graves disease. Donor details come from another sample of the same person, matched by shared clones.

The sample holds many counts of this clonotype. The chain combines TRBV27 with TRBJ2-1; 8 bases match TRBD2. V shed 2 bases, J shed 4 bases, and the junction held 10 bases outside the gene matches. Germline values: CDR1 MNHEY, CDR2 SMNVEV (reference sequence). The CDR3 contains 17 residues. The CDR3 loop reads CASSLIVGSGEYNEQFF. The CDR3 DNA follows: TGTGCCAGCAGTTTAATAGTCGGTAGCGGGGAGTACAATGAGCAGTTCTTC.

The chain recombines TRBV7-2 with TRBJ2-2; 9 nucleotides align to TRBD2. The CDR3 extends over 15 amino acids. The V gene end was trimmed by 5 bases and the J gene end by 3 bases; junction bases not matched to a gene: 4. Germline lookup yields CDR1 SGHTA and CDR2 FQGNSA. CDR3 in amino acids: CASSRSGGHTGELFF. For the CDR3, the DNA is TGTGCCAGCAGCCGAAGCGGGGGGCACACCGGGGAGCTGTTTTTT.

This clonotype was found many times. The chain has TRBV24-1 and TRBJ2-1; D unresolved. Germline CDR1 KGHDR, CDR2 SFDVKD. V dropped 9 bases and J dropped 7 bases, with 24 bases sitting between them. CDR3 length: 16 residues. In DNA, the CDR3 is TGTGCCACCCTTGCCGGGCATTTACAGAACTCGAATGAGCAGTTCTTC. Its translation: CATLAGHLQNSNEQFF.

This clonotype was picked up a small number of times. The chain combines TRBV18 with TRBJ1-1, with D unresolved. This CDR3 is built from 13 residues. CDR1 and CDR2 from the germline V gene are KGHSH and LQKENI. V lost 4 bases to trimming and J lost 6 bases, with 12 bases between them. The CDR3 reads CASSQNRGAEAFF. The DNA for the CDR3 is TGTGCCAGCTCACAAAACAGAGGCGCTGAAGCTTTCTTT. The variable domain in full, completed from reference TRBV18 and TRBJ1-1, reads NAGVMQNPRHLVRRRGQEARLRCSPMKGHSHVYWYRQLPEEGLKFMVYLQKENIIDESGMPKERFSAEFPKEGPSILRIQQVVRGDSAAYFCASSQNRGAEAFFGQGTRLTVV.

This clonotype appeared many times. CDR3 amino acids: CASSYRDTEAFF. CDR3 sequence (DNA): TGTGCCAGCAGCTACAGGGACACTGAAGCTTTCTTT. This chain uses TRBV28 with TRBJ1-1; possibly TRBD1 for D (6 bases). Germline CDR1 MDHEN, CDR2 SYDVKM. This CDR3 region has 12 residues. The V end was cut by 6 bases, the J end by 3 bases, with 8 bases between.

V usage is TRBV5-4 and J usage is TRBJ1-1; the match to TRBD1 covers 9 bases. Germline V gene sequence: CDR1 SGHNT, CDR2 YYREEE (reference sequence). CDR3 size: 14 residues. The V and J ends lost 5 bases and 1 base, in that order; junction bases with no gene match: 3. The CDR3 here is CASRSQGANTEAFF. The CDR3 DNA reads as TGTGCCAGCAGATCACAGGGGGCGAACACTGAAGCTTTCTTT.

The V gene is TRBV4-2, the J gene TRBJ1-5; D is possibly TRBD1 (5 bases). Germline V gene data show CDR1 as LGHNA and CDR2 as YNFKEQ. Trimming took off 0 bases at V and 4 bases at J, with 10 bases between the two ends. The CDR3 runs to 15 residues. CDR3 sequence: CASSQEGGGNQPQHF. CDR3 in DNA: TGTGCCAGCAGCCAAGAGGGCGGGGGGAATCAGCCCCAGCATTTT.

The CDR3: CSVDRGPKETQYF. In DNA form, the CDR3 reads TGCAGTGTCGATAGGGGCCCTAAAGAGACCCAGTACTTC. The chain has TRBV20-1 and TRBJ2-5; TRBD1 might be the D (5 bases). Per the germline V gene, CDR1 is DFQATT and CDR2 is SNEGSKA (reference sequence). The CDR3 runs 13 residues. Trimming shortened V by 7 bases and J by 3 bases, and 15 bases separated the two germline ends.